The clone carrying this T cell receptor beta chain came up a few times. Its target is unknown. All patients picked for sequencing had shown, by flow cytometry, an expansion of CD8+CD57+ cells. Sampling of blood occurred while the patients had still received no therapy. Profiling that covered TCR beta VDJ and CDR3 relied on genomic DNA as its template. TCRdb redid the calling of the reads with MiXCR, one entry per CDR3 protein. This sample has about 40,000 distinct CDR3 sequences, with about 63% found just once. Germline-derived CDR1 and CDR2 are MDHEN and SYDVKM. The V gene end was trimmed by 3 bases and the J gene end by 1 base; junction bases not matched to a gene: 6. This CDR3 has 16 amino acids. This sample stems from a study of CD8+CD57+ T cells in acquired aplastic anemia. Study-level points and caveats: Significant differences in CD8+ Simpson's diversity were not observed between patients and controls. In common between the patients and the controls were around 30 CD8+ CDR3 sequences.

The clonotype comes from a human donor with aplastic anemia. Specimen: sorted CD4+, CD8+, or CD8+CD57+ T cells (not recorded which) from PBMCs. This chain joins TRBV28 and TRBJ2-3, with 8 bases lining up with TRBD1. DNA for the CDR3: TGTGCCAGCAGTTTCGGACAGGGAGGTGGCACAGATACGCAGTATTTT. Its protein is CASSFGQGGGTDTQYF. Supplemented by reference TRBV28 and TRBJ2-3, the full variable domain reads DVKVTQSSRYLVKRTGEKVFLECVQDMDHENMFWYRQDPGLGLRLIYFSYDVKMKEKGDIPEGYSVSREKKERFSLILESASTNQTSMYLCASSFGQGGGTDTQYFGPGTRLTVL.